The 29 T cell receptor beta chains below were found in one sample sequenced in a study of identical twins (TCRdb year 2016). Library creation used 5' RACE. Instrument on record: Illumina HiSeq 2000. The public reads were reanalyzed by TCRdb: fastp trimming at Q25, MiXCR alignment, in-frame beta chains only. Identical CDR3 proteins give one entry, which carries the most common genes and DNA. The sample profile shows hundreds of thousands of distinct CDR3 sequences; under 9% of them were found once. The top ten clones comprise roughly 0.9% of the sample. Separately, the same data were catalogued under a study of yellow fever vaccine responses in identical twins.

The sequenced sample was PBMCs. The receptors stem from a woman aged 18-29 years in good health.

The V call is TRBV5-1, the J call TRBJ2-5; the match to TRBD2 covers 10 bases. CDR1 is SGHRS, CDR2 YFSETQ, per germline. J gave up 1 base and V 6 bases, and 9 bases lay outside the gene matches. The CDR3 loop spans 16 amino acids. CDR3 amino acids: CASKASGGGVQETQYF. CDR3 bases: TGCGCCAGCAAGGCTAGCGGGGGAGGTGTCCAAGAGACCCAGTACTTC. Full variable domain (outside the CDR3, taken from reference TRBV5-1 and TRBJ2-5): KAGVTQTPRYLIKTRGQQVTLSCSPISGHRSVSWYQQTPGQGLQFLFEYFSETQRNKGNFPGRFSGRQFSNSRSEMNVSTLELGDSALYLCASKASGGGVQETQYFGPGTRLLVL.

This clonotype has ten or more counts. The chain has TRBV12-3 or TRBV12-4 and TRBJ2-2, with no clear D. This CDR3 contains 12 residues. Trimming shortened V by 5 bases and J by 4 bases, and 5 bases separated the two germline ends. The CDR3 sequence is CASSPITGELFF. Written as DNA, the CDR3 is TGTGCCAGCAGTCCGATCACCGGGGAGCTGTTTTTT.

The sample holds a few counts of this clonotype. This rearrangement joins TRBV14 to TRBJ2-7; 8 nucleotides line up with TRBD2. Looked up from germline, CDR1 is SGHDN and CDR2 is FVKESK. The CDR3 consists of 18 residues. J gave up 4 bases and V 1 base, and 15 bases lay outside the gene matches. CDR3 in amino acids: CASSQVDSSKRERYEQYF. In DNA, the CDR3 is TGTGCCAGCAGCCAAGTAGATTCTTCGAAGCGGGAGAGGTACGAGCAGTACTTC. Full variable domain (outside the CDR3, taken from reference TRBV14 and TRBJ2-7): EAGVTQFPSHSVIEKGQTVTLRCDPISGHDNLYWYRRVMGKEIKFLLHFVKESKQDESGMPNNRFLAERTGGTYSTLKVQPAELEDSGVYFCASSQVDSSKRERYEQYFGPGTRLTVT.

The rearrangement joins TRBV20-1 to TRBJ2-3; TRBD2 matches at 8 bases. The V segment lost 1 base and the J segment 3 bases; nucleotides outside the gene matches: 15. The CDR3 consists of 18 residues. Germline CDR1 reads DFQATT; CDR2 reads SNEGSKA (reference sequence). CDR3 sequence reads: CSARGSRFGLAGTDTQYF. In DNA, the CDR3 is TGCAGTGCTAGAGGCAGTCGCTTTGGTCTAGCGGGTACAGATACGCAGTATTTT.

This clonotype came up many times. V and J are TRBV12-3 or TRBV12-4 and TRBJ2-3; weak D call: TRBD1 (5 bases). This CDR3 spans 13 amino acids. The CDR3 spells CAGRAEWGDTQYF. CDR3 nucleotide sequence: TGTGCAGGCAGGGCCGAATGGGGAGATACGCAGTATTTT.

In its sample, this clonotype was seen a few times. This chain uses TRBV4-2 with TRBJ2-3; perhaps TRBD2 as D (6 bases). Germline V lookup: CDR1 LGHNA, CDR2 YNFKEQ. Trimming shortened V by 3 bases and J by 5 bases, and 12 bases separated the two germline ends. CDR3 length: 14 amino acids. CDR3 nucleotide sequence: TGTGCCAGCAGCCAGCGTAAGGGAGGAGATACGCAGTATTTT. Protein: CASSQRKGGDTQYF.

This clonotype was found a few times. The chain is built from TRBV4-1 and TRBJ1-5; D unresolved. The V gene lost 1 base and the J gene lost 0 bases, with 10 bases spanning the gap. Germline CDR1 is MGHRA and CDR2 is YSYEKL. The CDR3 loop spans 16 amino acids. In DNA form, the CDR3 reads TGCGCCAGCAGCCAAGCGGGTTCTCATAGCAATCAGCCCCAGCATTTT. As protein: CASSQAGSHSNQPQHF.

In this sample, this clonotype turned up many times. The J gene is TRBJ2-7, the V gene TRBV12-3 or TRBV12-4; TRBD1 matches at 7 bases. The length of the CDR3 is 15 residues. Germline trimming cut 5 bases from V and 3 bases from J; bases unmatched to any gene: 10. The CDR3 is CASSHSGTANYEQYF. CDR3 coding DNA: TGTGCCAGCAGTCACTCCGGGACAGCTAACTACGAGCAGTACTTC.

This clonotype was detected a few times. The chain couples TRBV6-2 or TRBV6-3 to TRBJ2-1; unclear D gene. Germline values: CDR1 MNHEY, CDR2 SVGEGT. The V end lost 0 bases, the J end lost 3 bases, and 21 bases lay between the germline ends. The CDR3 spans 19 residues. CDR3 region: CASSYSIEPTRPIYNEQFF. CDR3 coding DNA: TGTGCCAGCAGTTACTCGATTGAACCAACGCGTCCCATCTACAATGAGCAGTTCTTC.

This clonotype was detected many times. The V and J genes are TRBV29-1 and TRBJ2-1; no clear D. This CDR3 is 13 amino acids long. Trimming pared 3 bases from V and 0 bases from J, leaving 6 bases between. Per the germline V gene, CDR1 is SQVTM and CDR2 is ANQGSEA. This CDR3 is CSVDGRSYNEQFF. Here the CDR3 DNA reads TGCAGCGTTGACGGACGCTCCTACAATGAGCAGTTCTTC.

The table lists this clonotype with a few counts. The chain recombines TRBV28 with TRBJ2-3; D is possibly TRBD1 or TRBD2 (6 bases each). The V end lost 6 bases, the J end lost 5 bases, and 9 bases lay between the germline ends. The CDR3 runs to 12 residues. Looked up from germline, CDR1 is MDHEN and CDR2 is SYDVKM. The CDR3 sequence: CASRGGGDTQYF. The CDR3 DNA sequence: TGTGCCAGCAGAGGAGGGGGAGATACGCAGTATTTT.

This clonotype was seen a few times. The chain carries TRBV27 and TRBJ2-7, with unresolved D. CDR1 is MNHEY, CDR2 SMNVEV, per germline (reference sequence). CDR3 length equals 15 residues. V lost 2 bases, J lost 0 bases, and 11 bases lay in between. In DNA, the CDR3 is TGTGCCAGCAGTTTAAACCCCTCTCCCTCCTACGAGCAGTACTTC. Amino acid sequence: CASSLNPSPSYEQYF.

This clonotype has more than one count but fewer than ten. The chain couples TRBV20-1 to TRBJ2-2; D could derive from TRBD1 or TRBD2 (5 bases each). Per germline, CDR1 DFQATT and CDR2 SNEGSKA (reference sequence). The CDR3 has 14 residues. The germline V and J ends were trimmed by 1 base and 1 base, with 7 bases remaining between them. DNA of the CDR3: TGCAGTGCTAGAGGGGGGATGAACACCGGGGAGCTGTTTTTT. It encodes CSARGGMNTGELFF.

This clonotype was counted a few times. This rearrangement joins TRBV2 to TRBJ2-7, with 7 bases that match TRBD1. CDR3 size: 13 residues. The V segment lost 8 bases and the J segment 3 bases; nucleotides outside the gene matches: 7. Germline CDR1 reads SNHLY; CDR2 reads FYNNEI. The CDR3, as DNA: TGTGCCAGCCAAATCAGGGGGAGCTACGAGCAGTACTTC. Its translation is CASQIRGSYEQYF.

In this sample, this clonotype turned up a few times. The chain couples TRBV28 to TRBJ2-7, with 9 bases matching TRBD1. CDR3 length: 13 residues. CDR1 is MDHEN and CDR2 is SYDVKM in the germline V gene. After removal of 11 bases from V and 2 bases from J, the junction contained 7 bases not matched to a gene. The CDR3 here is CAARDRAAYEQYF. The CDR3 nucleotides read TGTGCCGCACGGGACAGGGCCGCCTACGAGCAGTACTTC.

This clonotype occurred a few times. The genes are TRBV3-1 and TRBJ2-7; no firm D call. Germline CDR1 LGHDT, CDR2 YNNKEL (reference sequence). The CDR3 covers 12 residues. The V and J ends lost 3 bases and 4 bases respectively, with 7 bases between them. The DNA of the CDR3 is TGTGCCAGCAGCCACGACTTGTACGAGCAGTACTTC. This codes for CASSHDLYEQYF.

The chain is built from TRBV7-9 and TRBJ1-4; 8 nucleotides align to TRBD1. CDR1 and CDR2 from the germline V gene are SEHNR and FQNEAQ (reference sequence). The CDR3 spans 12 residues. Germline trimming cut 4 bases from V and 15 bases from J; bases unmatched to any gene: 7. CDR3 sequence (DNA): TGTGCCAGCAGCTCAGAACCGGGACAGGTGTTTTTT. Its translation is CASSSEPGQVFF.

This chain connects TRBV12-3 or TRBV12-4 to TRBJ2-5; D unresolved. The CDR3 contains 15 residues. V dropped 5 bases and J dropped 5 bases, with 18 bases sitting between them. The DNA for the CDR3 is TGTGCCAGCAGTAAAACCGGGCCTGAATTGGAGACCCAGTACTTC. It encodes CASSKTGPELETQYF.

CDR3 DNA: TGTGCCAGCAGCTTGGCCCTGGACTTGGGGGAGACCCAGTACTTC. It yields the protein CASSLALDLGETQYF. V usage is TRBV5-5 and J usage is TRBJ2-5; D possibly corresponds to TRBD2 (5 bases). Per the germline V gene, CDR1 is SGHKS and CDR2 is YYEKEE (reference sequence). Trimming shortened V by 0 bases and J by 5 bases, and 14 bases separated the two germline ends. This CDR3 spans 15 amino acids.

This clonotype was detected only a few times. The genes are TRBV29-1 and TRBJ2-2; D is unresolved. CDR3 length: 11 amino acids. Trimming took off 4 bases at V and 15 bases at J, with 15 bases between the two ends. Germline V gene sequence: CDR1 SQVTM, CDR2 ANQGSEA. The CDR3 DNA follows: TGCAGCGTTGGTTTGGGTTGGGCGGTGTTTTTT. Protein sequence: CSVGLGWAVFF.

At least ten counts were recorded for this clonotype. The DNA for the CDR3 is TGTGCCAGCAGTTTGTGGAACAGGGGCCAGCAAGATGGCTACACCTTC. Translation gives CASSLWNRGQQDGYTF. The chain is built from TRBV28 and TRBJ1-2; 7 positions agree with TRBD1. With 3 bases clipped from V and 6 bases from J, the junction kept 13 bases outside the gene matches. Germline loops: CDR1 MDHEN, CDR2 SYDVKM. The CDR3 spans 16 residues.

This clonotype was found many times. This sequence joins TRBV5-1 and TRBJ2-1; weak D call: TRBD1 (6 bases). Trimming stripped 1 base from V and 0 bases from J, with 11 bases between. Germline V gives CDR1 SGHRS, CDR2 YFSETQ. The CDR3 is 16 residues long. DNA for the CDR3: TGCGCCAGCAGCTTGTTGGAAGGGGGCTCCTACAATGAGCAGTTCTTC. Residues: CASSLLEGGSYNEQFF.

The chain joins TRBV18 to TRBJ2-7; D not certain. This CDR3 spans 14 amino acids. CDR1 is KGHSH, CDR2 LQKENI, per germline. V lost 3 bases and J lost 6, with 15 bases in between. The CDR3 DNA reads TGTGCCAGCTCACCCCAACCGCCGGTTGGCGAGCAGTACTTC. Its protein product is CASSPQPPVGEQYF.

The chain has TRBV6-1 and TRBJ2-1, with 8 bases matching TRBD2. Germline V gene sequence: CDR1 MNHNS, CDR2 SASEGT. The CDR3 covers 16 residues. V gave up 5 bases and J gave up 6 bases; unmatched junction bases: 12. The CDR3 bases are TGTGCCAGCAGTCTATCTATAGCGGGACGCGCCAATGAGCAGTTCTTC. It specifies CASSLSIAGRANEQFF.

Many counts were recorded for this clonotype. The V and J genes are TRBV9 and TRBJ1-5; 11 bases line up with TRBD1. The CDR3 consists of 18 residues. Germline loops: CDR1 SGDLS, CDR2 YYNGEE. The ends lost 4 bases at V and 6 bases at J; junction bases unmatched: 15. The DNA for the CDR3 is TGTGCCAGCAGCTCTCGTAGGCTCGGACAGGGGGCATTTCAGCCCCAGCATTTT. Protein: CASSSRRLGQGAFQPQHF. The full variable domain, in which reference TRBV9 and TRBJ1-5 provide the parts outside the CDR3, is DSGVTQTPKHLITATGQRVTLRCSPRSGDLSVYWYQQSLDQGLQFLIQYYNGEERAKGNILERFSAQQFPDLHSELNLSSLELGDSALYFCASSSRRLGQGAFQPQHFGDGTRLSIL.

The V and J genes are TRBV27 and TRBJ2-7; 9 bases are a match to TRBD2. V was pared by 6 bases and J by 0 bases, with 18 bases of the junction left unmatched. Germline V gene sequence: CDR1 MNHEY, CDR2 SMNVEV (reference sequence). The CDR3 is 19 residues long. CDR3 sequence (DNA): TGTGCCAGCAGACTCCGGACTAGCGCGCTTACCTCCCTCTCCTACGAGCAGTACTTC. It yields the protein CASRLRTSALTSLSYEQYF.

This clonotype was detected a few times. The chain has TRBV5-5 and TRBJ2-7; 7 nucleotides line up with TRBD1. There are 14 residues in the CDR3. From germline, CDR1 is SGHKS and CDR2 YYEKEE (reference sequence). The ends lost 0 bases at V and 3 bases at J; junction bases unmatched: 3. CDR3 DNA sequence: TGTGCCAGCAGCTTGGAGACAGGGAGCTACGAGCAGTACTTC. Protein: CASSLETGSYEQYF.

The chain links TRBV20-1 to TRBJ2-1, with 14 bases that match TRBD2. Trimming cost V 6 bases and J 3 bases; bases outside gene matches: 4. This CDR3 has 15 amino acids. The germline V gene encodes CDR1 DFQATT and CDR2 SNEGSKA (reference sequence). DNA for the CDR3: TGCAGTGCCGGGACTAGCGGGAGTTTCTACAATGAGCAGTTCTTC. This sequence encodes CSAGTSGSFYNEQFF.

This clonotype has ten or more counts. CDR3 sequence reads: CATSTQSRKTYEQYF. The CDR3 region has the DNA TGTGCCACCAGCACCCAATCCCGCAAGACGTACGAGCAGTACTTC. The chain recombines TRBV15 with TRBJ2-7, with no clear D. The length of the CDR3 is 15 residues. Germline loops: CDR1 LNHNV, CDR2 YYDKDF (reference sequence). V lost 4 bases, J lost 4 bases, and 17 bases lay in between.